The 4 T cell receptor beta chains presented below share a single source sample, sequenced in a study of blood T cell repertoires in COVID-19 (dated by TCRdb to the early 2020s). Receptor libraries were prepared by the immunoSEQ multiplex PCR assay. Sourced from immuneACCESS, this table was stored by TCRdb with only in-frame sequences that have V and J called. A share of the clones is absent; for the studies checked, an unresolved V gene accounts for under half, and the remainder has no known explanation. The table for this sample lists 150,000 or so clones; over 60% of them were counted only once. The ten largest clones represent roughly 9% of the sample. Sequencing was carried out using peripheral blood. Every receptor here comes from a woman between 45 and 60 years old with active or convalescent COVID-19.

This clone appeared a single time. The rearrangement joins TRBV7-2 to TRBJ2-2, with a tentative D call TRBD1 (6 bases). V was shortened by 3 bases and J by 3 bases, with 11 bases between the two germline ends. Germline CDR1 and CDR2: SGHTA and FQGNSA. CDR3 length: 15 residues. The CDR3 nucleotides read TGTGCCAGCAGCTTTAAGGGGGTCCACACCGGGGAGCTGTTTTTT. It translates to CASSFKGVHTGELFF. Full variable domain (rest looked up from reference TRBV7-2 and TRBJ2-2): GAGVSQSPSNKVTEKGKDVELRCDPISGHTALYWYRQSLGQGLEFLIYFQGNSAPDKSGLPSDRFSAERTGGSVSTLTIQRTQQEDSAVYLCASSFKGVHTGELFFGEGSRLTVL.

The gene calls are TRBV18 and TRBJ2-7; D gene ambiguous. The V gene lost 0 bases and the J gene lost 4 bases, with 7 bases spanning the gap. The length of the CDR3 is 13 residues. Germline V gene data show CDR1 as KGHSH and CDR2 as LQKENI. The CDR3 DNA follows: TGTGCCAGCTCACCACCGGAGAAGTACGAGCAGTACTTC. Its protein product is CASSPPEKYEQYF.

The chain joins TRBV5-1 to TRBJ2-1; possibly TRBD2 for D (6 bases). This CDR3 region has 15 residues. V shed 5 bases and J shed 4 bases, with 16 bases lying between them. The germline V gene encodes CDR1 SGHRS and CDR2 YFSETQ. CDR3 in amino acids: CASRSAVADYNEQFF. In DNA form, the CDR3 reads TGCGCCAGCAGGTCCGCGGTAGCGGATTACAATGAGCAGTTCTTC.

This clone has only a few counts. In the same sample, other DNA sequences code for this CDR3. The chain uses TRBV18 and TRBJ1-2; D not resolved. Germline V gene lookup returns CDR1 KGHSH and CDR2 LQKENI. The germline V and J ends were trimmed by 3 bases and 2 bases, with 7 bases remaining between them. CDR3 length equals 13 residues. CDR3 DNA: TGTGCCAGCTCACCCGAGAGAAACTATGGCTACACCTTC. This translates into CASSPERNYGYTF.